Each of the 2 T cell receptor beta chains below was sequenced from the same sample in a study of Tregs in tolerant kidney transplant recipients. Using immunoSEQ multiplex PCR, the repertoire was profiled, and TCRdb retains in-frame clones only, with some absent. The sample contains 200,000 to 300,000 clones, about 86% of which appear only once. The sequencing input was CD4+ T cells from blood. The receptors here all came from a human donor in good health.

This chain's CDR3 is CASSPTGSLYHSGNTIYF. CDR3 sequence (DNA): TGTGCCAGCAGCCCAACAGGGTCCCTCTACCACTCTGGAAACACCATATATTTT. The chain carries TRBV7-4 and TRBJ1-3; D perhaps matches TRBD1 (6 bases). The CDR3 contains 18 residues. Germline values: CDR1 SGHVT, CDR2 SQSDAQ. The ends were cut back, 5 bases at V and 0 bases at J, with 20 bases in the middle.

The chain joins TRBV18 to TRBJ1-3, with D unresolved. V lost 0 bases, J lost 0 bases, and 6 bases lay in between. Germline-derived CDR1 and CDR2 are KGHSH and LQKENI. This CDR3 has 15 amino acids. The CDR3 DNA is TGTGCCAGCTCACCACCGAGAAGCTCTGGAAACACCATATATTTT. Residues: CASSPPRSSGNTIYF.